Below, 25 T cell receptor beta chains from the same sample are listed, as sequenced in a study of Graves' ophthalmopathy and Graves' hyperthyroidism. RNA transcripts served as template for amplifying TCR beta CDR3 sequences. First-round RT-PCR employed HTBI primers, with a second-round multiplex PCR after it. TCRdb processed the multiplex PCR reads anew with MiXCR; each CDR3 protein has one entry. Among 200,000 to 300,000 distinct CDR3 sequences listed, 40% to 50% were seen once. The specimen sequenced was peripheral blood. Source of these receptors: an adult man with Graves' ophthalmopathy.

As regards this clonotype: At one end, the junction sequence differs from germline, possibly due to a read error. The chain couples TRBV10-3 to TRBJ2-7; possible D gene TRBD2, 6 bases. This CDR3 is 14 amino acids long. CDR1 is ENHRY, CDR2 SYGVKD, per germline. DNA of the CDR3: TGTGCCAGCAGTCGTGAGGGCGGGACCTACGAGCAGTACTTC. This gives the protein CASSREGGTYEQYF.

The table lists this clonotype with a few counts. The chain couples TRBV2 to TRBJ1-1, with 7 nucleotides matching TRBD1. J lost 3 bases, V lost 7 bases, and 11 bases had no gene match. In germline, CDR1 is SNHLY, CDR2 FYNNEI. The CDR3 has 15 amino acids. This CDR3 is CASIKLGGLDTEAFF. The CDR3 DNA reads TGTGCCAGCATTAAATTAGGGGGCCTGGACACTGAAGCTTTCTTT.

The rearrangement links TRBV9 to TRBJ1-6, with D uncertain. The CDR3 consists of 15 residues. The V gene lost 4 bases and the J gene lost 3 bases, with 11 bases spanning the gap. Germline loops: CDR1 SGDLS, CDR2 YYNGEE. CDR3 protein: CASSPAGHYNSPLHF. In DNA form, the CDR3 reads TGTGCCAGCAGCCCGGCCGGTCACTATAATTCACCCCTCCACTTT.

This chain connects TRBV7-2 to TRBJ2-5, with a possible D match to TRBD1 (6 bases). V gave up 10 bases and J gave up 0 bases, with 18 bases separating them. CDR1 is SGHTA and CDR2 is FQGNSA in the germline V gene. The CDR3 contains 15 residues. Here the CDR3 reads CATYSLQGYQETQYF. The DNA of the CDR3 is TGTGCCACCTACTCCCTACAGGGTTACCAAGAGACCCAGTACTTC.

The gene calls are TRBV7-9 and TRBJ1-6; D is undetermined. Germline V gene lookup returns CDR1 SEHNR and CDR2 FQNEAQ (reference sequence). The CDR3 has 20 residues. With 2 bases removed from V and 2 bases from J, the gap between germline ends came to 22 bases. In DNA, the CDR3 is TGTGCCAGCAGCTTACAGGTCGGATCCGAACTGGGCCCCTATAATTCACCCCTCCACTTT. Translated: CASSLQVGSELGPYNSPLHF.

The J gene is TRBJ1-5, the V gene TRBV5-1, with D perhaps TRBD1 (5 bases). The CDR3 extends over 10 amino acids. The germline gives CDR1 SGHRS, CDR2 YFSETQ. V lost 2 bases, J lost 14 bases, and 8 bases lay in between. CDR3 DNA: TGCGCCAGCAGCTTTGGGGACGAGCATTTT. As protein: CASSFGDEHF.

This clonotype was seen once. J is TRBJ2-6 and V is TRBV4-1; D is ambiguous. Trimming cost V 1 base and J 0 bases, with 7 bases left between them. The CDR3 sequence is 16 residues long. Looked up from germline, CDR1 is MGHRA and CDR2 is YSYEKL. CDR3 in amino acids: CASSQGGLSGANVLTF. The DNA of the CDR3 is TGCGCCAGCAGCCAAGGGGGTCTCTCTGGGGCCAACGTCCTGACTTTC.

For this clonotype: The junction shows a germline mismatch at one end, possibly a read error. CDR3 loop: CASSYSVAGADTQYF. CDR3 nucleotide sequence: TGTGCCAGCAGTTACAGTGTAGCGGGAGCGGATACGCAGTATTTT. This chain links TRBV10-3 with TRBJ2-3; TRBD2 aligns across 9 bases. Germline V gives CDR1 ENHRY, CDR2 SYGVKD. CDR3 length: 15 amino acids.

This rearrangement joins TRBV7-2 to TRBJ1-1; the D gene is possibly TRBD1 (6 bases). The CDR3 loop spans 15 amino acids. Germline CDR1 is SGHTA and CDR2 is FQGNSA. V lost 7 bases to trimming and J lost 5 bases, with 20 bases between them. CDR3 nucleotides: TGTGCCAGCACCATGCGCGGGGGGCTGGGAACTGAAGCTTTCTTT. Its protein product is CASTMRGGLGTEAFF.

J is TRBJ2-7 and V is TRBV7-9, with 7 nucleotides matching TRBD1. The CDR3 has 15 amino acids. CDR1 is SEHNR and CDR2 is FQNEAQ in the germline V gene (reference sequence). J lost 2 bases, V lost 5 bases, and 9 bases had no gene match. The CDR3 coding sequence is TGTGCCAGCAGCGTGGACAGGAGTCTGACCTACGAGCAGTACTTC. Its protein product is CASSVDRSLTYEQYF.

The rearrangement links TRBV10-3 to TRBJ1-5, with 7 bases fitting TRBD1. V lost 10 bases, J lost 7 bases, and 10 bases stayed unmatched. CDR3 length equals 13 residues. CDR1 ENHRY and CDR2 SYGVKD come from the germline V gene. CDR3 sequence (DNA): TGTGCCAGCGCCACAGGGGTTGGACAGCCCCAGCATTTT. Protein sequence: CASATGVGQPQHF.

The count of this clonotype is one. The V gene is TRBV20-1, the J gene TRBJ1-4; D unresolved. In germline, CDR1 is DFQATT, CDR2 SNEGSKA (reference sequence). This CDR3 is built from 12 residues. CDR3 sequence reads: CSSRATNEKLFF. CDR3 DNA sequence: TGCAGCTCACGGGCCACTAATGAAAAACTGTTTTTT.

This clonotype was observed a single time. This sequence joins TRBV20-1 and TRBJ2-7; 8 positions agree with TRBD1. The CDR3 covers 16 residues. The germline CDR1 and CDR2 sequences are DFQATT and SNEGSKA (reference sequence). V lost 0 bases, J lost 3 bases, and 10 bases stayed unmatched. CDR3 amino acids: CSARDTRTGKGYEQYF. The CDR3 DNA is TGCAGTGCTAGAGATACCCGGACAGGGAAGGGCTACGAGCAGTACTTC.

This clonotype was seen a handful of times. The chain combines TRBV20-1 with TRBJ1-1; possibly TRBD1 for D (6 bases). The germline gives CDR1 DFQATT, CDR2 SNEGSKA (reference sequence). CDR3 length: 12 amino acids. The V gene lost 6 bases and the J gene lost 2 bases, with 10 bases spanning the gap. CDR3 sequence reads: CSAHGGNTEAFF. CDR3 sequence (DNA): TGCAGTGCCCACGGGGGCAACACTGAAGCTTTCTTT.

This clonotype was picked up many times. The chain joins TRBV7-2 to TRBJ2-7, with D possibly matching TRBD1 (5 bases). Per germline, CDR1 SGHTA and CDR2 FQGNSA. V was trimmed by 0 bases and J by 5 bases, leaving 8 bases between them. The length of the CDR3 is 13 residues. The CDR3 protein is CASSLAWGNEQYF. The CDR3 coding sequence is TGTGCCAGCAGCTTAGCATGGGGCAACGAGCAGTACTTC.

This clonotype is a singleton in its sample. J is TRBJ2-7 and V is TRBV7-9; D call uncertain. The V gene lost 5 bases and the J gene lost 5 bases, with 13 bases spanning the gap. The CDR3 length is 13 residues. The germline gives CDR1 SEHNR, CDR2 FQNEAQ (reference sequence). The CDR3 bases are TGTGCCAGCAGCGAAACGACGTTCCACGAGCAGTACTTC. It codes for CASSETTFHEQYF.

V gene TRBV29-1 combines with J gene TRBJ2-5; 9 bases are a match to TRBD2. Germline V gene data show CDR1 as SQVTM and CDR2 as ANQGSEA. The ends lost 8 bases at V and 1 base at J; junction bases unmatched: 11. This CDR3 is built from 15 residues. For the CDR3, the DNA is TGCAGCTTAGGGGCGAGCGGGGGGAGCCAAGAGACCCAGTACTTC. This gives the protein CSLGASGGSQETQYF.

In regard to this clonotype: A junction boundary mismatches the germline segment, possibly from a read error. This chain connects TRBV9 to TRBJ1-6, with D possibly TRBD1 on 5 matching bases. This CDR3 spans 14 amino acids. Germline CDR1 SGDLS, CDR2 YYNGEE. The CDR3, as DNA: TGTGCCGGCAGTTTAGCGGCAGGGATTTCACCCCTCCACTTT. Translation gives CAGSLAAGISPLHF.

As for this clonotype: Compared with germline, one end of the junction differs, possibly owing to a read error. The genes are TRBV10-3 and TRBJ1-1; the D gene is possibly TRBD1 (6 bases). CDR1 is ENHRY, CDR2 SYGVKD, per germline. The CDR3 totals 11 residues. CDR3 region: CASSKTGEAFF. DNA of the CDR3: TGTGCCAGCAGTAAGACAGGTGAAGCTTTCTTT.

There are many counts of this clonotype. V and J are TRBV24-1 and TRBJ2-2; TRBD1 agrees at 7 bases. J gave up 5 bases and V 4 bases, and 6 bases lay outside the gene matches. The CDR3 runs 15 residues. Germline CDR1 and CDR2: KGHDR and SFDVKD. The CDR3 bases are TGTGCCACCAGTGAATGGGACAGTCAGACCGGGGAGCTGTTTTTT. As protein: CATSEWDSQTGELFF.

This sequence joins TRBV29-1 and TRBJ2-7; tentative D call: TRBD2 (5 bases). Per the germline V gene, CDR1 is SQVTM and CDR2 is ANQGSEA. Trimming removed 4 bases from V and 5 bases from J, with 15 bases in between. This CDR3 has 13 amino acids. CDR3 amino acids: CSVVEGDANEQYF. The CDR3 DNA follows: TGCAGCGTTGTAGAGGGTGACGCTAACGAGCAGTACTTC.

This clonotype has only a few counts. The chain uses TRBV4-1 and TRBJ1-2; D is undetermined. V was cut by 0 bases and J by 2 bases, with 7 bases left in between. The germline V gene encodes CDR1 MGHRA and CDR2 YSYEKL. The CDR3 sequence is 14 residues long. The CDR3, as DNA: TGCGCCAGCAGCCAAGATTGGCGGAACTATGGCTACACCTTC. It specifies CASSQDWRNYGYTF.

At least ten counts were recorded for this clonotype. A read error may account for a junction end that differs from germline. As DNA, the CDR3 is TGTGCCATCAGTGCCTACAATTCACCCCTCCACTTT. It encodes CAISAYNSPLHF. The J gene is TRBJ1-6, the V gene TRBV10-3; no definite D call. Germline V lookup: CDR1 ENHRY, CDR2 SYGVKD. The CDR3 is made up of 12 amino acids.

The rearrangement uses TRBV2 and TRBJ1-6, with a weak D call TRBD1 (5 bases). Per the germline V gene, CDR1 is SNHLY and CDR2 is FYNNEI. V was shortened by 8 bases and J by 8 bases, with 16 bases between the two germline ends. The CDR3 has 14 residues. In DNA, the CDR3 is TGTGCCAGCGGGAGGGCAGGGTCGGATTCACCCCTCCACTTT. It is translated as CASGRAGSDSPLHF. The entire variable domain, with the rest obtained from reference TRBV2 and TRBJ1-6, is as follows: EPEVTQTPSHQVTQMGQEVILRCVPISNHLYFYWYRQILGQKVEFLVSFYNNEISEKSEIFDDQFSVERPDGSNFTLKIRSTKLEDSAMYFCASGRAGSDSPLHFGNGTRLTVT.

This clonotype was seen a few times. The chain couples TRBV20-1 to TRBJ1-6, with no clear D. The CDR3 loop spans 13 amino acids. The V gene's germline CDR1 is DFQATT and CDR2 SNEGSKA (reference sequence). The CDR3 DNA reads TGCAGCTGCAAGGAGGGCGGCGGATCACCCCTCCACTTT. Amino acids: CSCKEGGGSPLHF.